At least ten counts were recorded for the clone carrying this T cell receptor (beta chain). As yet, its antigen is unknown. These data belong to a study of identical twins. Template switching supplied a universal primer site; unique molecular identifiers were carried on the cDNA. Via MiXCR, TCRdb re-called the 5' RACE reads, giving one row per CDR3 protein. The sample lists approximately 220,000 distinct CDR3 sequences, 7.5% occurring once. Overall study results and limits: The models systematically underestimated how much out-of-frame TCR alpha was shared in monozygotic twins. Clonotypes of the beta chain that were abundant in cord blood carried fewer insertions (memory repertoires showed none).

Trimming at V came to 5 bases and at J to 8 bases, leaving 14 bases not matched to a gene. This CDR3 comprises 15 residues. Germline V CDR1 and CDR2: DFQATT, SNEGSKA (reference sequence). A further study also used this sample, focusing on yellow fever vaccine responses in identical twins. That source adds: Reportedly, the response of twins' T cells to the vaccine seemed partly convergent, partly personalized.

The chain couples TRBV20-1 to TRBJ2-1; 8 nucleotides match TRBD2. The receptor was isolated from a woman between 18 and 30 years old in good health. The sequencing sample was made of CD8+ T cells sorted from blood. This chain's CDR3 is CSAPEHERETHEQFF. The CDR3 DNA follows: TGCAGTGCTCCGGAACACGAGCGGGAGACGCATGAGCAGTTCTTC.